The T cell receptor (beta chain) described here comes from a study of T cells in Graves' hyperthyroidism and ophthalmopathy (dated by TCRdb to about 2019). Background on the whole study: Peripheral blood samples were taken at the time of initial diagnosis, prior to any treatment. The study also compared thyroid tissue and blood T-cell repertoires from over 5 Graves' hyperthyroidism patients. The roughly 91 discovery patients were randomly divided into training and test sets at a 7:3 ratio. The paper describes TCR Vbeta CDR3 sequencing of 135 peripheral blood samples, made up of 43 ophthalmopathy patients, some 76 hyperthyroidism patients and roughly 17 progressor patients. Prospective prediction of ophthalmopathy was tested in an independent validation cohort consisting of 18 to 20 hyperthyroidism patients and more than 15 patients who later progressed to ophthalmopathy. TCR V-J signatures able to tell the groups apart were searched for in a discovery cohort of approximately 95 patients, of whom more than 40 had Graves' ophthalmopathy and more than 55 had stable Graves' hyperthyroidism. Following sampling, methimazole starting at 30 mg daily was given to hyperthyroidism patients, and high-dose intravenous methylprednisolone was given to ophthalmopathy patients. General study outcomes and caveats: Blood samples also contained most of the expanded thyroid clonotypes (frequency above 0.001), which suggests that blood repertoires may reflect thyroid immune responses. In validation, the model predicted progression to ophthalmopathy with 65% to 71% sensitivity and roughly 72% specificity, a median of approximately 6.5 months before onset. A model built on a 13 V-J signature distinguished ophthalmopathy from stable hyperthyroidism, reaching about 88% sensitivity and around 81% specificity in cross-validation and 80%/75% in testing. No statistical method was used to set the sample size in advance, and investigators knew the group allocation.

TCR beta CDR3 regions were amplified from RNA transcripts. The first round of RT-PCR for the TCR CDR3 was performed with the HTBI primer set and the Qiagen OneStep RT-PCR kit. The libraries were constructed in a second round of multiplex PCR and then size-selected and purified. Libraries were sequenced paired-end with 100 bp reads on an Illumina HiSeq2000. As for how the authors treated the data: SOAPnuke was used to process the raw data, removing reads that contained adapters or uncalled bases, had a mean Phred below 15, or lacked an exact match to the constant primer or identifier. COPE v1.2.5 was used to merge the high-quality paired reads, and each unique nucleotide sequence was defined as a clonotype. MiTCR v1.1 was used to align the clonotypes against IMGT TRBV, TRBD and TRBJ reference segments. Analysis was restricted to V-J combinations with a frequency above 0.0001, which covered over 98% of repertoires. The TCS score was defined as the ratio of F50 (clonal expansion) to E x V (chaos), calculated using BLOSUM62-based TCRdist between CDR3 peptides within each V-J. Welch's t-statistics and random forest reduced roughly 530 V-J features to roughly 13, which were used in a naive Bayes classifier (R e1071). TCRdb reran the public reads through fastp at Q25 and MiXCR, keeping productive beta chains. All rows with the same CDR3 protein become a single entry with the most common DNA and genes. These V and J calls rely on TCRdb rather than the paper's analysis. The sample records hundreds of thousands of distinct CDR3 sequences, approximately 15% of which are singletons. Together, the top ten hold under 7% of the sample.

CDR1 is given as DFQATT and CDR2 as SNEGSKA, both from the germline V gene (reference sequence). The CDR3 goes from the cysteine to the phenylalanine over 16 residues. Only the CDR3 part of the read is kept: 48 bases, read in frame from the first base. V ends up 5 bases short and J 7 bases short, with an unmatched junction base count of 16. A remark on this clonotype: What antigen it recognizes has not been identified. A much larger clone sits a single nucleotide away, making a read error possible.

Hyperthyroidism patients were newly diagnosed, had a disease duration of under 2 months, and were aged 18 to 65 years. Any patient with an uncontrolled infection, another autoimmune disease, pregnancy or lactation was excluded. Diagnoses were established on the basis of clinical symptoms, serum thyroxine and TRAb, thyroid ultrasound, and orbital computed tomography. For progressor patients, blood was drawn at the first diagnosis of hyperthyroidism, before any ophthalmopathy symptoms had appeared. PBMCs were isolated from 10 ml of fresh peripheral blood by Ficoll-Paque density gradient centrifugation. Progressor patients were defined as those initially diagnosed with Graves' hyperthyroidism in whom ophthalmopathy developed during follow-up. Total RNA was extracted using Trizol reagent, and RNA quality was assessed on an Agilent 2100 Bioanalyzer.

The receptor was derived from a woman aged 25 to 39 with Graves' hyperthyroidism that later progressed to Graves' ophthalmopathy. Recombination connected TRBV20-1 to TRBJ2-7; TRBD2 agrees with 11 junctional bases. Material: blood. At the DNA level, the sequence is TGCAGTGCTTGGGGGACTAGCGGCCAGCCCCCCCAGGAGCAGTACTTC. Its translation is CSAWGTSGQPPQEQYF.